This TCR beta chain was retrieved from a study of blood T cell repertoires in COVID-19. Per germline, CDR1 SQVTM and CDR2 ANQGSEA. After removal of 7 bases from V and 8 bases from J, the junction contained 14 bases not matched to a gene. The CDR3 length is 14 residues. Data came from immunoSEQ multiplex PCR; TCRdb stores just in-frame clones and leaves some out. The sample carries 35,000 to 45,000 clones, around four fifths recorded once. Material: peripheral blood. This receptor was obtained from a human donor in a cohort sampled during active COVID-19. The V gene is TRBV29-1, the J gene TRBJ1-2; 9 bases align to TRBD1. CDR3 sequence reads: CSATRGDRAKGYTF. In DNA, the CDR3 is TGCAGCGCTACTAGGGGGGACAGGGCAAAAGGCTACACCTTC.